This T cell receptor beta chain stems from a study of human T cells and chemical hapten exposure. Study in general: Reading of the patch tests, which applied 0.01% DPC to the upper back, occurred at 6 days. General observations from the study: Expanded TCR sets contained significantly more large CDR3 similarity clusters than controls.

This sample's time point: patch test 2, 6 weeks after DPC sensitization. Treatment indicated: therapeutic diphenylcyclopropenone sensitization with weekly scalp DPC. Only after blood had been drawn was each patch test applied. Trimming took off 6 bases at V and 9 bases at J, with 15 bases between the two ends. Per germline, CDR1 SGHVS and CDR2 FQNEAQ. This CDR3 comprises 13 residues. Each CDR3 protein gets one entry after TCRdb re-called the RACE reads with MiXCR. The sample holds around 100,000 distinct CDR3 sequences, over 9.5% seen once. Notes on this clonotype: Antigen unknown.

The genes are TRBV7-8 and TRBJ2-1, with a tentative D call TRBD1 (6 bases). The starting material was whole blood, obtained in connection with sensitization to the hapten diphenylcyclopropenone (DPC). The sequence was obtained from a woman aged 40 to 50 with alopecia areata. Some clones in this sample may be carry-over from other donors' samples. CDR3 in amino acids: CASSLDSRGEQFF. The CDR3 bases are TGTGCCAGCAGTTTGGACAGTAGGGGTGAGCAGTTCTTC.